The present T cell receptor (beta chain) was sequenced within a study of breast tumors, draining lymph nodes, adjacent tissues (dated by TCRdb to the mid-2010s). Describing the broader study: In breast cancer patients, the study compared the TCR beta repertoires of tumor, adjacent nontumor tissue and axillary lymph nodes. The study aimed to assess the relationships and possible T-cell exchange between tumor, surrounding tissue and draining lymph node repertoires in human breast cancer.

The listed sequencing device is Illumina HiSeq 2000. Multiplex PCR amplification was used to build the TCR beta chain libraries. The amplified TCR beta chain products were analyzed by high-throughput sequencing. In TCRdb, the public reads were trimmed at Q25 with fastp and aligned with MiXCR, with productive beta chains retained. Identical CDR3 protein sequences are pooled into one entry, listed with their most common genes and DNA. This sample is represented by around 250,000 distinct CDR3 sequences; around 35% of them were singletons. The ten biggest clones cover approximately 3.6% of the sample. Findings and caveats that apply to the study as a whole: Tumors showed preferential V and J gene usage, and their T-cell repertoire diversity fell below that of lymph nodes yet above that of nontumor tissue. Rather than being directly demonstrated, the conclusion that tumor T cells originate in lymph nodes was presented as consistent with a hypothesis. Tumor and nontumor tissue repertoires were found to be significantly more similar in luminal-like than in basal-like breast cancer. A scenario in which most tumor T cells derive from the lymph node and then expand within tumor tissue was judged to be consistent with the data.

The lymph node samples were taken from the axillary draining lymph nodes of breast cancer patients. CDR1 and CDR2 (MNHNS, SASEGT) derive from the germline V gene. The CDR3 starts with the cysteine, ends with the phenylalanine, and has 14 residues. The sequence is cut down to CDR3 DNA, 42 bases in frame from base 1. At the junction V is shortened by 5 bases and J by 5 bases, with 10 bases in between. This clonotype occurred many times. Its antigen specificity is not known. No qualities accompany the bases; no much larger clone lies one base away. The receptor was derived from a female donor with breast cancer. Some clones in this sample may be carry-over from other donors' samples. Sequenced sample: axillary lymph node tissue. This chain is built from TRBV6-1 and TRBJ1-6; the D gene is possibly TRBD1, with 5 bases matching. The CDR3 has the sequence CASSWGGDNSPLHF. The sequenced DNA: TGTGCCAGCAGTTGGGGAGGGGATAATTCACCCCTCCACTTT.